This entry lists 13 T cell receptor beta chains sequenced from one sample in a study of shared clonotypes between healthy human individuals (dated by TCRdb to 2019 to 2021). Libraries were made using the immunoSEQ multiplex PCR assay. The clones in this table, taken by TCRdb from immuneACCESS, are in-frame only. Not every clone is retained; where verified, under half of the shortfall comes from an unresolved V gene, and the cause of the rest is unknown. This sample is represented by about 750,000 clones; around 93% of them were singletons. Less than 25% of the sample lies in the top ten. CD8 naive samples consisted of CD45RO-negative cells that were positively selected for CCR7, yielding a CD45RA+CCR7+ population without TemRA cells. Sequenced sample: naive CD8+ T cells sorted from blood. The sample's cell subset or site label, in plain terms: CD45RA+CCR7+. Source of these receptors: a man aged 25-40 years in good health.

Regarding this clone: The same CDR3 arises from other DNA sequences in this sample as well. The rearrangement uses TRBV29-1 and TRBJ2-7, with D perhaps matching TRBD1 (6 bases). V was shortened by 5 bases and J by 0 bases, with 8 bases between the two germline ends. This CDR3 has 12 amino acids. Germline CDR1 is SQVTM and CDR2 is ANQGSEA. The CDR3 DNA sequence: TGCAGCGTTACAGGGAACTCCTACGAGCAGTACTTC. This codes for CSVTGNSYEQYF.

The chain couples TRBV25-1 to TRBJ2-7; 8 bases align to TRBD2. The CDR3 loop spans 13 amino acids. Losses at the gene ends were 1 base for V and 6 bases for J; bases not matched to a gene: 2. Germline lookup yields CDR1 MGHDK and CDR2 SYGVNS. In DNA form, the CDR3 reads TGTGCCAGCAGTGAATCTCGGGGGGGCGAGCAGTACTTC. Translated: CASSESRGGEQYF.

V is TRBV10-1 and J is TRBJ2-3; 9 bases map to TRBD2. V trimming: 5 bases; J trimming: 5 bases; junction bases outside the gene matches: 8. Germline V lookup: CDR1 WNHNN, CDR2 SYGVQD (reference sequence). The CDR3 extends over 15 amino acids. Here the CDR3 reads CASSNLAGVGDTQYF. Here the CDR3 DNA reads TGCGCCAGCAGTAATTTAGCGGGAGTGGGAGATACGCAGTATTTT.

This clone was observed once. This rearrangement joins TRBV27 to TRBJ2-3; D ambiguous. CDR1 and CDR2 from the germline V gene are MNHEY and SMNVEV (reference sequence). The CDR3 sequence is 15 residues long. V dropped 3 bases and J dropped 1 base, with 11 bases sitting between them. The CDR3 coding sequence is TGTGCCAGCAGTTTGCTTCTGGGCGGCACAGATACGCAGTATTTT. Translating gives CASSLLLGGTDTQYF.

The chain joins TRBV7-7 to TRBJ2-1, with 8 positions matching TRBD1. Germline V gene sequence: CDR1 SSHAT, CDR2 FNYEAQ (reference sequence). This CDR3 has 16 amino acids. V was pared by 5 bases and J by 8 bases, with 14 bases of the junction left unmatched. This CDR3 reads CASSPRPRGLDDEQFF. The CDR3 DNA sequence: TGTGCCAGCAGCCCACGCCCCAGGGGGCTGGATGATGAGCAGTTCTTC. Together with reference TRBV7-7 and TRBJ2-1, the CDR3 gives the full variable domain: GAGVSQSPRYKVTKRGQDVTLRCDPISSHATLYWYQQALGQGPEFLTYFNYEAQPDKSGLPSDRFSAERPEGSISTLTIQRTEQRDSAMYRCASSPRPRGLDDEQFFGPGTRLTVL.

This chain uses TRBV6-1 with TRBJ2-7; 8 bases are shared with TRBD2. Germline V gene sequence: CDR1 MNHNS, CDR2 SASEGT. This CDR3 region has 16 residues. J lost 4 bases, V lost 0 bases, and 8 bases had no gene match. CDR3: CASSEAGRAIPYEQYF. For the CDR3, the DNA is TGTGCCAGCAGTGAAGCCGGGAGGGCCATCCCGTACGAGCAGTACTTC.

This clone has only a few counts. The chain recombines TRBV19 with TRBJ1-1; D perhaps matches TRBD1 (6 bases). The CDR3 has 14 residues. Trimming removed 6 bases from V and 7 bases from J, with 18 bases in between. Looked up from germline, CDR1 is LNHDA and CDR2 is SQIVND (reference sequence). CDR3 sequence reads: CASRGRGISDEAFF. The DNA of the CDR3 is TGTGCCAGTAGGGGCAGGGGCATTTCGGATGAAGCTTTCTTT.

This chain connects TRBV5-1 to TRBJ2-1; D is ambiguous. V was cut by 1 base and J by 3 bases, with 17 bases left in between. Germline lookup yields CDR1 SGHRS and CDR2 YFSETQ. The CDR3 consists of 17 residues. The CDR3 reads CASSLSGPSNRYNEQFF. Here the CDR3 DNA reads TGCGCCAGCAGCTTGTCTGGGCCCAGCAACCGCTACAATGAGCAGTTCTTC.

The chain is built from TRBV7-6 and TRBJ2-7; 10 bases are shared with TRBD1. Trimming removed 5 bases from V and 1 base from J; junction bases left unmatched: 5. CDR1 and CDR2 from the germline V gene are SGHVS and FNYEAQ. This CDR3 has 15 residues. The CDR3 coding sequence is TGTGCCAGCAGCCAGGGACAGGGGATATCCTACGAGCAGTACTTC. This encodes CASSQGQGISYEQYF.

This CDR3 reads CSVDQVAGNTIYF. CDR3 DNA: TGCAGCGTTGATCAGGTCGCTGGAAACACCATATATTTT. The chain recombines TRBV29-1 with TRBJ1-3; D gene unclear. The CDR3 sequence is 13 residues long. Looked up from germline, CDR1 is SQVTM and CDR2 is ANQGSEA. Trimming removed 3 bases at V and 2 bases at J, with 8 bases between.

The CDR3 loop reads CASMGGWGNEQFF. CDR3 bases: TGTGCCAGTATGGGCGGTTGGGGCAATGAGCAGTTCTTC. This rearrangement joins TRBV19 to TRBJ2-1; D ambiguous. Germline V CDR1 and CDR2: LNHDA, SQIVND (reference sequence). V lost 7 bases and J lost 6, with 13 bases in between. The CDR3 is 13 residues long.

The V and J genes are TRBV7-9 and TRBJ2-2; no definite D call. This CDR3 is 16 amino acids long. V shed 1 base and J shed 10 bases, with 19 bases lying between them. CDR1 is SEHNR, CDR2 FQNEAQ, per germline (reference sequence). Written as DNA, the CDR3 is TGTGCCAGCAGCTTAGTAAGTGACTGGCCACCGGAGGAGCTGTTTTTT. It yields the protein CASSLVSDWPPEELFF. The whole variable domain, filled in from reference TRBV7-9 and TRBJ2-2, reads DTGVSQNPRHKITKRGQNVTFRCDPISEHNRLYWYRQTLGQGPEFLTYFQNEAQLEKSRLLSDRFSAERPKGSFSTLEIQRTEQGDSAMYLCASSLVSDWPPEELFFGEGSRLTVL.

J is TRBJ2-2 and V is TRBV14; TRBD1 is a possible D gene (6 bases). This CDR3 contains 14 residues. Germline CDR1 SGHDN, CDR2 FVKESK. Trimming took 4 bases from V and 5 from J, leaving 11 bases between them. Written as DNA, the CDR3 is TGTGCCAGCAGCCGCGGACAGTATACCGGGGAGCTGTTTTTT. The encoded protein is CASSRGQYTGELFF. Variable domain in full (rest from reference TRBV14 and TRBJ2-2): EAGVTQFPSHSVIEKGQTVTLRCDPISGHDNLYWYRRVMGKEIKFLLHFVKESKQDESGMPNNRFLAERTGGTYSTLKVQPAELEDSGVYFCASSRGQYTGELFFGEGSRLTVL.